These 30 T cell receptor beta chains were sequenced from one sample in a study of blood T cell repertoires in COVID-19. The table came from immunoSEQ multiplex PCR; TCRdb's copy has only in-frame clones and leaves some out. The sample contains roughly 220,000 clones, roughly 80% of which appear only once. The specimen sequenced was peripheral blood. These TCRs come from a woman aged 25 to 45 who had recovered from COVID-19.

This chain uses TRBV15 with TRBJ1-3, with D maybe TRBD1 (5 bases). V was cut by 0 bases and J by 4 bases, with 10 bases left in between. Germline CDR1 and CDR2: LNHNV and YYDKDF (reference sequence). The CDR3 is made up of 15 amino acids. The chain's CDR3 is CATSRDWGEGNTIYF. The CDR3, as DNA: TGTGCCACCAGCAGAGATTGGGGGGAAGGAAACACCATATATTTT.

The CDR3 DNA reads TGTGCCAGCTCACCGACAATGTTCGCGAACACCGGGGAGCTGTTTTTT. Translating it yields CASSPTMFANTGELFF. This rearrangement joins TRBV18 to TRBJ2-2, with D unresolved. CDR1 and CDR2 from the germline V gene are KGHSH and LQKENI. The CDR3 has 16 residues. Trimming took 3 bases from V and 0 from J, leaving 11 bases between them.

V usage is TRBV12-5 and J usage is TRBJ2-2; D gene uncertain. V was clipped by 2 bases and J by 2 bases, with 15 bases between them. CDR3 length: 17 amino acids. Per the germline V gene, CDR1 is LGHNT and CDR2 is FRNRAP. The CDR3 is CASGLYIGAVNTGELFF. The CDR3 DNA reads as TGTGCTAGTGGTTTGTATATAGGAGCTGTTAACACCGGGGAGCTGTTTTTT.

The chain is built from TRBV6-5 and TRBJ2-3, with 14 bases lining up with TRBD2. The J segment lost 4 bases and the V segment lost 2 bases, leaving 2 bases of the junction unmatched. Germline assignment: CDR1 MNHEY and CDR2 SVGAGI. The CDR3 runs to 16 residues. CDR3 region: CASSYGLAGGPDTQYF. For the CDR3, the DNA is TGTGCCAGCAGTTACGGACTAGCGGGAGGACCAGATACGCAGTATTTT.

The chain combines TRBV5-4 with TRBJ1-3; TRBD1 matches at 10 bases. The CDR3 runs to 14 residues. V lost 1 base and J lost 8; bases outside the gene matches: 3. Germline V gives CDR1 SGHNT, CDR2 YYREEE (reference sequence). CDR3 sequence: CASSLQGQGYTIYF. The CDR3 coding sequence is TGTGCCAGCAGCTTGCAGGGACAGGGGTACACCATATATTTT.

This clone was recorded once. The V gene is TRBV28, the J gene TRBJ2-2; 12 positions match TRBD2. Germline CDR1 MDHEN, CDR2 SYDVKM. The J segment lost 7 bases and the V segment lost 5 bases, leaving 8 bases of the junction unmatched. The CDR3 consists of 16 residues. The CDR3 protein is CASSHLAGGPNGELFF. CDR3 nucleotides: TGTGCCAGCAGTCACCTAGCGGGAGGGCCAAACGGGGAGCTGTTTTTT.

This clone has only one observation. This chain connects TRBV7-3 to TRBJ1-1; D might be TRBD1 (5 bases). Germline CDR1 is SGHTA and CDR2 is FQGTGA. This CDR3 is 15 amino acids long. V shed 0 bases and J shed 3 bases, with 11 bases lying between them. The CDR3 nucleotides are TGTGCCAGCAGCTTAACGTACGGGGGACACACTGAAGCTTTCTTT. It specifies CASSLTYGGHTEAFF.

CDR3 nucleotides: TGTGCCACCAGTGGTCAGCCCGGGGGCACAGATACGCAGTATTTT. Translated, it gives CATSGQPGGTDTQYF. This chain links TRBV24-1 with TRBJ2-3, with a weak D call TRBD2 (5 bases). The CDR3 totals 15 residues. CDR1 and CDR2 (germline): KGHDR, SFDVKD. Trimming took off 5 bases at V and 1 base at J, with 12 bases between the two ends.

The rearrangement joins TRBV19 to TRBJ2-4, with 7 bases that match TRBD1. This CDR3 is built from 14 residues. The V and J ends lost 6 bases and 5 bases, in that order; junction bases with no gene match: 7. Germline loops: CDR1 LNHDA, CDR2 SQIVND (reference sequence). The CDR3 nucleotides are TGTGCCAGTAGCGCGACAGGGACCCAAAACATTCAGTACTTC. Its protein product is CASSATGTQNIQYF.

This sequence joins TRBV28 and TRBJ2-7, with D possibly being TRBD1 (5 bases). CDR1 is MDHEN, CDR2 SYDVKM, per germline. V was shortened by 5 bases and J by 2 bases, with 10 bases between the two germline ends. CDR3 length equals 13 residues. CDR3 amino acids: CASSTQGPYEQYF. The CDR3 DNA is TGTGCCAGCAGTACGCAGGGCCCCTACGAGCAGTACTTC. The full variable domain, rest sourced from reference TRBV28 and TRBJ2-7, is DVKVTQSSRYLVKRTGEKVFLECVQDMDHENMFWYRQDPGLGLRLIYFSYDVKMKEKGDIPEGYSVSREKKERFSLILESASTNQTSMYLCASSTQGPYEQYFGPGTRLTVT.

The rearrangement joins TRBV7-9 to TRBJ1-6; a possible D gene is TRBD1 (6 bases). This CDR3 spans 13 amino acids. The V gene's germline CDR1 is SEHNR and CDR2 FQNEAQ (reference sequence). With 5 bases removed from V and 10 bases from J, the gap between germline ends came to 12 bases. Here the CDR3 DNA reads TGTGCCAGCAGCACCAACAGGGACTCACCCCTCCACTTT. This sequence encodes CASSTNRDSPLHF. Complete variable domain (other parts from reference TRBV7-9 and TRBJ1-6): DTGVSQNPRHKITKRGQNVTFRCDPISEHNRLYWYRQTLGQGPEFLTYFQNEAQLEKSRLLSDRFSAERPKGSFSTLEIQRTEQGDSAMYLCASSTNRDSPLHFGNGTRLTVT.

The chain recombines TRBV30 with TRBJ2-1; a weak D match, TRBD2 (5 bases). The length of the CDR3 is 13 residues. Trimming shortened V by 0 bases and J by 7 bases, and 10 bases separated the two germline ends. Germline V lookup: CDR1 GTSNPN, CDR2 SVGIG (reference sequence). The CDR3 nucleotides are TGTGCCTGGAGTGTAGCCGGGGTAAATGAGCAGTTCTTC. Amino acids: CAWSVAGVNEQFF.

V is TRBV11-3 and J is TRBJ2-2; weak D call: TRBD1 (6 bases). Trimming removed 2 bases from V and 2 bases from J, with 12 bases in between. The CDR3 is made up of 16 amino acids. Germline-derived CDR1 and CDR2 are SGHNT and YENEEA. CDR3 DNA: TGTGCCAGCAGCTTATGGGGGCCGTCCAACACCGGGGAGCTGTTTTTT. Translating it yields CASSLWGPSNTGELFF. Together with reference TRBV11-3 and TRBJ2-2, the CDR3 gives the full variable domain: EAGVVQSPRYKIIEKKQPVAFWCNPISGHNTLYWYLQNLGQGPELLIRYENEEAVDDSQLPKDRFSAERLKGVDSTLKIQPAELGDSAVYLCASSLWGPSNTGELFFGEGSRLTVL.

V gene TRBV9 combines with J gene TRBJ1-2; D might be TRBD1 (6 bases). Deletions cut 2 bases from V and 6 bases from J, with 14 bases between. This CDR3 is 14 amino acids long. Germline assignment: CDR1 SGDLS and CDR2 YYNGEE. In DNA, the CDR3 is TGTGCCAGCAGCGTTACGACAGGTCGGGATGGCTACACCTTC. Amino acid sequence: CASSVTTGRDGYTF.

The V call is TRBV7-6, the J call TRBJ2-1, with 7 positions matching TRBD2. This CDR3 is built from 14 residues. The V and J ends lost 4 bases and 8 bases, in that order; junction bases with no gene match: 8. Germline V lookup: CDR1 SGHVS, CDR2 FNYEAQ. CDR3 DNA: TGTGCCAGCAGCTCGTTAGCGGGTCCATATGAGCAGTTCTTC. Encoded protein: CASSSLAGPYEQFF. Looking up the rest from reference TRBV7-6 and TRBJ2-1 gives the full variable domain: GAGVSQSPRYKVTKRGQDVALRCDPISGHVSLYWYRQALGQGPEFLTYFNYEAQQDKSGLPNDRFSAERPEGSISTLTIQRTEQRDSAMYRCASSSLAGPYEQFFGPGTRLTVL.

The chain employs TRBV7-9 and TRBJ2-5, with TRBD2 matching 8 bases. The V and J ends lost 4 bases and 2 bases, in that order; junction bases with no gene match: 6. The CDR3 has 15 amino acids. The germline V gene encodes CDR1 SEHNR and CDR2 FQNEAQ (reference sequence). The CDR3 region has the DNA TGTGCCAGCAGCTGGGGAGCGGGAGATCAAGAGACCCAGTACTTC. Translated, it gives CASSWGAGDQETQYF.

The rearrangement links TRBV4-2 to TRBJ2-3; 7 positions match TRBD2. Germline V gene sequence: CDR1 LGHNA, CDR2 YNFKEQ. There are 15 residues in the CDR3. With 0 bases clipped from V and 5 bases from J, the junction kept 5 bases outside the gene matches. In DNA, the CDR3 is TGTGCCAGCAGCCAAGATCGCAGGGAGGGAGATACGCAGTATTTT. It encodes CASSQDRREGDTQYF.

This sequence joins TRBV29-1 and TRBJ1-5; D gene unclear. CDR1 and CDR2 from the germline V gene are SQVTM and ANQGSEA. V lost 1 base and J 6 bases, leaving 10 bases between the germline ends. The CDR3 extends over 13 amino acids. The CDR3 protein is CSVEGGTGQPQHF. The CDR3 bases are TGCAGCGTTGAAGGAGGTACCGGTCAGCCCCAGCATTTT.

This sequence joins TRBV28 and TRBJ2-7; D might be TRBD1 (5 bases). CDR1 is MDHEN, CDR2 SYDVKM, per germline. There are 14 residues in the CDR3. The germline V and J ends were trimmed by 4 bases and 6 bases, with 16 bases remaining between them. In DNA form, the CDR3 reads TGTGCCAGCAGTTCATCAGGGATTAATGGCGAGCAGTACTTC. Translation: CASSSSGINGEQYF.

The chain has TRBV9 and TRBJ2-7; TRBD2 matches at 8 bases. The germline V gene has CDR1 SGDLS and CDR2 YYNGEE. V shed 3 bases and J 2 bases; nucleotides not matched to a gene: 4. The CDR3 sequence is 14 residues long. CDR3 residues: CASSGSGNTYEQYF. CDR3 in DNA: TGTGCCAGCAGCGGTAGCGGGAATACCTACGAGCAGTACTTC.

The J gene is TRBJ1-1, the V gene TRBV4-2, with 12 bases matching TRBD1. V shed 1 base, J shed 3 bases, and the junction held 9 bases outside the gene matches. Germline V gives CDR1 LGHNA, CDR2 YNFKEQ. This CDR3 has 18 residues. The CDR3, as DNA: TGTGCCAGCAGCCAAGTAGAGGGGACAGGGGGCCTGGACACTGAAGCTTTCTTT. The encoded protein is CASSQVEGTGGLDTEAFF.

This clone showed up just once. V is TRBV2 and J is TRBJ1-4, with 11 nucleotides matching TRBD1. Germline V gene lookup returns CDR1 SNHLY and CDR2 FYNNEI. Losses at the gene ends were 6 bases for V and 3 bases for J; bases not matched to a gene: 6. The CDR3 covers 16 residues. DNA for the CDR3: TGTGCCAGCAGGGAGGGACAGGGGGTTTCTAATGAAAAACTGTTTTTT. It is translated as CASREGQGVSNEKLFF.

The V and J genes are TRBV5-1 and TRBJ1-1; 7 positions agree with TRBD1. With V trimmed by 4 bases and J by 0 bases, 3 bases remained unmatched. Germline CDR1 reads SGHRS; CDR2 reads YFSETQ. The CDR3 totals 14 residues. The CDR3 DNA follows: TGCGCCAGCAGCAAGGACAGGTTGAACACTGAAGCTTTCTTT. Protein sequence: CASSKDRLNTEAFF.

This clone was picked up a small number of times. The chain has TRBV10-3 and TRBJ1-5, with TRBD1 matching 10 bases. CDR1 is ENHRY, CDR2 SYGVKD, per germline. V lost 6 bases and J lost 5; bases outside the gene matches: 4. CDR3 length equals 14 residues. CDR3 in amino acids: CAISADRGYQPQHF. CDR3 bases: TGTGCCATCAGCGCGGACAGGGGGTATCAGCCCCAGCATTTT.

The rearrangement joins TRBV5-1 to TRBJ2-3, with no clear D. The CDR3 contains 14 residues. Germline loops: CDR1 SGHRS, CDR2 YFSETQ. Between the trimmed V and J ends, which lost 4 bases and 3 bases, there was a span of 12 bases. The CDR3 is CASSQIMATDTQYF. The CDR3 coding sequence is TGCGCCAGCAGCCAGATCATGGCTACAGATACGCAGTATTTT.

The chain couples TRBV5-1 to TRBJ2-1; 7 bases fit TRBD2. Per the germline V gene, CDR1 is SGHRS and CDR2 is YFSETQ. This CDR3 has 13 residues. In nucleotides, the CDR3 is TGCGCAGACACCACAGCGGGATACAATGAGCAGTTCTTC. Its protein is CADTTAGYNEQFF. The full variable domain, completed using reference TRBV5-1 and TRBJ2-1, is KAGVTQTPRYLIKTRGQQVTLSCSPISGHRSVSWYQQTPGQGLQFLFEYFSETQRNKGNFPGRFSGRQFSNSRSEMNVSTLELGDSALYLCADTTAGYNEQFFGPGTRLTVL.

As for this clone: This sample also contains other DNA sequences that code for the same CDR3. This sequence joins TRBV6-5 and TRBJ1-3; 8 bases align to TRBD1. Germline V gene sequence: CDR1 MNHEY, CDR2 SVGAGI. CDR3 length: 14 residues. J lost 2 bases, V lost 6 bases, and 3 bases had no gene match. The CDR3 loop reads CASSRTGTGNTIYF. CDR3 coding DNA: TGTGCCAGCAGCCGGACAGGGACTGGAAACACCATATATTTT.

The CDR3 sequence is CASSPRASGSARETQYF. For the CDR3, the DNA is TGCGCCAGCAGCCCCCGGGCTAGCGGGAGTGCCCGGGAGACCCAGTACTTC. This rearrangement joins TRBV5-1 to TRBJ2-5; 10 bases match TRBD2. The CDR3 has 17 amino acids. Losses at the gene ends were 4 bases for V and 5 bases for J; bases not matched to a gene: 14. Germline-derived CDR1 and CDR2 are SGHRS and YFSETQ.

V usage is TRBV7-9 and J usage is TRBJ2-7; 11 bases align to TRBD2. The germline V gene encodes CDR1 SEHNR and CDR2 FQNEAQ (reference sequence). The CDR3 runs 13 residues. The V and J ends lost 5 bases and 6 bases, in that order; junction bases with no gene match: 3. CDR3 residues: CASSPGTSGEQYF. CDR3 DNA: TGTGCCAGCAGCCCCGGGACTAGCGGCGAGCAGTACTTC. The entire variable domain, with the rest obtained from reference TRBV7-9 and TRBJ2-7, is as follows: DTGVSQNPRHKITKRGQNVTFRCDPISEHNRLYWYRQTLGQGPEFLTYFQNEAQLEKSRLLSDRFSAERPKGSFSTLEIQRTEQGDSAMYLCASSPGTSGEQYFGPGTRLTVT.

This rearrangement joins TRBV7-2 to TRBJ2-7; possibly TRBD2 for D (6 bases). Germline loops: CDR1 SGHTA, CDR2 FQGNSA. The CDR3 loop spans 15 amino acids. The V and J ends lost 5 bases and 1 base respectively, with 15 bases between them. The CDR3 DNA reads as TGTGCCAGCAGCCCTGGGTGGGACTCTTCCTACGAGCAGTACTTC. This encodes CASSPGWDSSYEQYF.